The source of this T cell receptor (beta chain) is a study of shared clonotypes between healthy human individuals. Pooled CD45RO+ cells and CCR7-negative CD45RA+ TemRA cells made up CD8 memory. The repertoire was sequenced with immunoSEQ multiplex PCR; TCRdb's copy has only in-frame clones and lacks some. Of just under 95,000 clones in the sample, 68% were seen once. The count of this clone is one. CDR1 LGHNA and CDR2 YSLEER come from the germline V gene. Trimming left V 4 bases short and J 6 bases short, with 4 bases between. CDR3 size: 12 residues. The sequencing sample was made of memory CD8+ T cells sorted from blood. Described subset: CD45RO+ cells pooled with CCR7-negative TemRA cells. The V and J genes are TRBV4-3 and TRBJ2-6; D gene uncertain. The TCR sequence derives from a man aged 25-45 years in good health. The CDR3 is CASSPLANVLTF. The CDR3 DNA sequence: TGCGCCAGCAGCCCGTTGGCCAACGTCCTGACTTTC.